Given below is one T cell receptor (beta chain) in context. Its specificity is not known. CDR1 is GTSNPN and CDR2 is SVGIG in the germline V gene (reference sequence). J gave up 8 bases and V 3 bases, and 11 bases lay outside the gene matches. The CDR3 covers 16 residues. RNA transcripts were the template for amplifying TCR beta CDR3 regions. A set of HTBI primers served as the primers for a first-round RT-PCR of the TCR CDR3. TCRdb reprocessed the multiplex PCR reads with MiXCR, giving one entry per CDR3 protein. The sample holds 200,000 to 250,000 distinct CDR3 sequences, around a sixth seen once. Not enrolled were patients with uncontrolled infection, other autoimmune disease, pregnancy or lactation. From under 12 ml of fresh peripheral blood, PBMCs were isolated. The data were taken from a study of T cells in Graves' hyperthyroidism and ophthalmopathy. Study results and caveats: Ophthalmopathy cases were set apart from stable hyperthyroidism by a 13 V-J model.

This TCR was sampled from a woman aged 45-65 years with Graves' hyperthyroidism. Sample: blood. This chain connects TRBV30 to TRBJ2-1; TRBD2 matches 12 bases. The CDR3 loop is CAWRATSGSEGYEQFF. The CDR3 nucleotides are TGTGCCTGGAGAGCGACTAGCGGGAGTGAGGGTTATGAGCAGTTCTTC.